Following are 13 T cell receptor beta chains from one sample sequenced in a study of blood T cell repertoires in COVID-19. The table came from immunoSEQ multiplex PCR; TCRdb's copy has only in-frame clones and leaves some out. Among roughly 280,000 clones listed, 75% to 90% were seen once. Material for sequencing was peripheral blood. Every receptor here comes from a man in his thirties or forties with active or convalescent COVID-19.

The chain links TRBV7-8 to TRBJ2-7, with 11 nucleotides matching TRBD1. The germline V gene encodes CDR1 SGHVS and CDR2 FQNEAQ. The CDR3 consists of 14 residues. The trim removed 3 bases at V and 6 bases at J, leaving 4 bases unmatched. The CDR3 sequence: CASSFGQGAPEQYF. Written as DNA, the CDR3 is TGTGCCAGCAGCTTCGGACAGGGGGCCCCCGAGCAGTACTTC.

The chain joins TRBV27 to TRBJ2-3, with D tentatively TRBD1 (5 bases). Germline CDR1 MNHEY, CDR2 SMNVEV (reference sequence). The CDR3 length is 13 residues. The V end was cut by 4 bases, the J end by 3 bases, with 8 bases between. CDR3 coding DNA: TGTGCCAGCAGTTGGAAGGGGACAGATACGCAGTATTTT. This translates into CASSWKGTDTQYF.

This rearrangement joins TRBV4-2 to TRBJ2-5; 16 nucleotides agree with TRBD2. V lost 3 bases and J lost 5; bases outside the gene matches: 6. The CDR3 spans 17 residues. Germline CDR1 LGHNA, CDR2 YNFKEQ. This CDR3 reads CASSQAGTSGGAETQYF. DNA for the CDR3: TGTGCCAGCAGCCAGGCCGGGACTAGCGGGGGGGCGGAGACCCAGTACTTC.

The J gene is TRBJ1-2, the V gene TRBV5-6; D is possibly TRBD1 (6 bases). V lost 4 bases and J lost 8, with 15 bases in between. CDR1 SGHDT and CDR2 YYEEEE come from the germline V gene. The CDR3 contains 13 residues. CDR3 loop: CASSTRQAWGYTF. The CDR3 DNA reads TGTGCCAGCAGCACTAGACAGGCTTGGGGCTACACCTTC.

V usage is TRBV12-5 and J usage is TRBJ1-1, with D possibly matching TRBD1 (6 bases). Germline CDR1 is LGHNT and CDR2 is FRNRAP. Between the trimmed V and J ends, which lost 2 bases and 7 bases, there was a span of 20 bases. The CDR3 totals 16 residues. CDR3: CASGLIRQAFSGEAFF. The CDR3 nucleotides are TGTGCTAGTGGTTTGATTCGACAGGCCTTCTCGGGTGAAGCTTTCTTT.

V and J are TRBV5-1 and TRBJ2-3; 10 bases fit TRBD2. Trimming at V came to 4 bases and at J to 6 bases, leaving 11 bases not matched to a gene. CDR3 size: 16 residues. Germline V CDR1 and CDR2: SGHRS, YFSETQ. The CDR3 protein is CASSHKAGGPYDTQYF. The CDR3 bases are TGCGCCAGCAGCCATAAAGCGGGGGGGCCTTATGATACGCAGTATTTT.

This chain joins TRBV27 and TRBJ1-2; TRBD1 matches 7 bases. V trimming: 7 bases; J trimming: 6 bases; junction bases outside the gene matches: 14. CDR3 length: 15 amino acids. From germline, CDR1 is MNHEY and CDR2 SMNVEV (reference sequence). This CDR3 is CASTHPPGTVNGYTF. The CDR3 DNA sequence: TGTGCCAGCACCCATCCCCCCGGGACAGTCAATGGCTACACCTTC.

This chain joins TRBV6-2 or TRBV6-3 and TRBJ2-7, with a possible D match to TRBD2 (6 bases). Germline-derived CDR1 and CDR2 are MNHEY and SVGEGT. The CDR3 is 15 amino acids. V was clipped by 6 bases and J by 7 bases, with 22 bases between them. The CDR3: CASSTIRDSPGEQYF. CDR3 nucleotide sequence: TGTGCCAGCAGCACGATCCGGGACTCCCCAGGGGAGCAGTACTTC.

The CDR3 sequence: CASSHALLAGGPTGELFF. The CDR3 region has the DNA TGCGCCAGCAGCCACGCTCTTCTAGCGGGGGGGCCCACCGGGGAGCTGTTTTTT. This chain connects TRBV4-1 to TRBJ2-2; 12 bases align to TRBD2. Germline V gene sequence: CDR1 MGHRA, CDR2 YSYEKL. V shed 3 bases and J 4 bases; nucleotides not matched to a gene: 9. The CDR3 is 18 amino acids.

The rearrangement links TRBV19 to TRBJ1-5; TRBD1 aligns across 8 bases. This CDR3 spans 14 amino acids. Germline trimming cut 3 bases from V and 9 bases from J; bases unmatched to any gene: 7. The germline gives CDR1 LNHDA, CDR2 SQIVND (reference sequence). CDR3 residues: CASSMTGALGPQHF. The CDR3 DNA follows: TGTGCCAGTAGTATGACAGGGGCCCTGGGGCCCCAGCATTTT.

The chain has TRBV5-6 and TRBJ2-7; maybe TRBD2 (6 bases). V was clipped by 4 bases and J by 0 bases, with 14 bases between them. The CDR3 runs 15 residues. Germline values: CDR1 SGHDT, CDR2 YYEEEE. The CDR3 bases are TGTGCCAGCAGCCCGGGACTGGGGAGCTCCTACGAGCAGTACTTC. It encodes CASSPGLGSSYEQYF.

DNA of the CDR3: TGTGCCGTTTTGGTGGGGAGCCACGAGCAGTACTTC. This encodes CAVLVGSHEQYF. The genes are TRBV7-2 and TRBJ2-7, with a tentative D call TRBD2 (5 bases). CDR1 is SGHTA and CDR2 is FQGNSA in the germline V gene. Trimming shortened V by 11 bases and J by 5 bases, and 16 bases separated the two germline ends. This CDR3 is built from 12 residues. The whole variable domain, filled in from reference TRBV7-2 and TRBJ2-7, reads GAGVSQSPSNKVTEKGKDVELRCDPISGHTALYWYRQSLGQGLEFLIYFQGNSAPDKSGLPSDRFSAERTGGSVSTLTIQRTQQEDSAVYLCAVLVGSHEQYFGPGTRLTVT.

The chain uses TRBV5-6 and TRBJ1-6, with D unresolved. The CDR3 extends over 13 amino acids. V was shortened by 5 bases and J by 10 bases, with 13 bases between the two germline ends. Per the germline V gene, CDR1 is SGHDT and CDR2 is YYEEEE. The CDR3 loop is CASSFQVASPLHF. In nucleotides, the CDR3 is TGTGCCAGCAGTTTCCAGGTTGCGTCACCCCTCCACTTT.